This TCR beta chain was observed in a study of blood T cell repertoires in COVID-19. This CDR3 contains 13 residues. V was pared by 7 bases and J by 5 bases, with 4 bases of the junction left unmatched. From germline, CDR1 is MDHEN and CDR2 SYDVKM. Measured with immunoSEQ multiplex PCR; TCRdb has only the in-frame clones, and not every one. This sample carries about 53,000 clones, 77% of them seen once, and the ten largest clones take roughly two fifths. This TCR came from an older man with active or convalescent COVID-19. The chain uses TRBV28 and TRBJ1-5; 8 bases agree with TRBD1. The sequenced sample was peripheral blood. The CDR3, as DNA: TGTGCCAGCAATTCAGGGGGCTATCAGCCCCAGCATTTT. It translates to CASNSGGYQPQHF.